This T cell receptor (beta chain) was documented in a study of T cells after yellow fever vaccination. The overall study: SMART-Seq v4 Ultra Low Input handled preparation of low-cell-number fractions.

Production of TCR cDNA was by 5'RACE template switching, which also added a universal primer site and UMIs. From the 5' RACE reads, TCRdb called clonotypes with MiXCR, one entry per CDR3 protein. The sample has about 210,000 distinct CDR3 sequences, approximately 3% seen once. The sample holds a few counts of this clonotype. Antigen specificity is unknown. Findings and caveats of the study: A faster peak, day 5 versus 15, was reached by the weaker secondary response. One caveat is that FACS-sorted repertoires could contain abundant clonotypes contaminating from the bulk population.

V was pared by 1 base and J by 8 bases, with 8 bases between. CDR1 and CDR2 (germline): DFQATT, SNEGSKA (reference sequence). The CDR3 is made up of 12 amino acids. The TCR comes from a man younger than 35 who received the YFV17D yellow fever vaccine. The chain carries TRBV20-1 and TRBJ1-4; no definite D call. Sequenced material: CD4+ T cells sorted from PBMCs, taken 10 days after the yellow fever booster vaccination. The CDR3 region is CSARAPAEKLFF. CDR3 bases: TGCAGTGCTAGAGCACCGGCCGAAAAACTGTTTTTT.